What follows are 14 T cell receptor beta chains derived from one specimen sequenced in a study of T-cell memory formation after mild COVID-19. TCRdb itself ran the 5' RACE reads through MiXCR, one entry per CDR3 protein. The sample includes about 190,000 distinct CDR3 sequences, approximately 20% of them seen just once. Sequencing was performed on PBMCs or a T cell subset sorted from them (not recorded which). The receptors derive from an adult woman who had mild COVID-19 (a few samples of this study predate the infection). Cell type and time point are not known.

This clonotype showed up many times. The CDR3 spells CSARAALAGTREQYF. In DNA, the CDR3 is TGCAGTGCCCGAGCCGCGCTAGCGGGAACACGTGAGCAGTACTTC. The V and J genes are TRBV20-1 and TRBJ2-7, with 9 bases aligning to TRBD2. The CDR3 contains 15 residues. Looked up from germline, CDR1 is DFQATT and CDR2 is SNEGSKA (reference sequence). Unmatched junction bases numbered 16, after V lost 6 bases and J lost 7 bases.

The chain links TRBV19 to TRBJ2-7; 10 bases fit TRBD1. This CDR3 comprises 15 residues. V was clipped by 4 bases and J by 2 bases; unmatched bases: 5. Germline CDR1 and CDR2: LNHDA and SQIVND (reference sequence). CDR3 DNA sequence: TGTGCCAGTAGTAGGTCGGGACAGGGGCCCTACGAGCAGTACTTC. It yields the protein CASSRSGQGPYEQYF.

The V call is TRBV20-1, the J call TRBJ1-1; perhaps TRBD1 as D (6 bases). The CDR3 is 14 residues long. The germline CDR1 and CDR2 sequences are DFQATT and SNEGSKA (reference sequence). The V gene lost 3 bases and the J gene lost 4 bases, with 15 bases spanning the gap. DNA of the CDR3: TGCAGTGCTAGGGTAGGGGGGCCGGTCACTGAAGCTTTCTTT. Its protein is CSARVGGPVTEAFF.

The chain carries TRBV29-1 and TRBJ1-4; 8 bases align to TRBD1. Germline CDR1 is SQVTM and CDR2 is ANQGSEA. The CDR3 is made up of 13 amino acids. The V and J ends lost 5 bases and 4 bases, in that order; junction bases with no gene match: 3. This CDR3 reads CSVPGQGNEKLFF. CDR3 in DNA: TGCAGCGTTCCTGGACAGGGTAATGAAAAACTGTTTTTT. Full variable domain (outside the CDR3, taken from reference TRBV29-1 and TRBJ1-4): SAVISQKPSRDICQRGTSLTIQCQVDSQVTMMFWYRQQPGQSLTLIATANQGSEATYESGFVIDKFPISRPNLTFSTLTVSNMSPEDSSIYLCSVPGQGNEKLFFGSGTQLSVL.

This clonotype appeared many times. The CDR3 loop reads CASSFLGASGRYNEQFF. In DNA form, the CDR3 reads TGTGCCAGCAGCTTTTTGGGGGCTAGCGGGAGATACAATGAGCAGTTCTTC. This chain joins TRBV5-5 and TRBJ2-1; 10 bases are a match to TRBD2. V dropped 2 bases and J dropped 4; count of bases not matched to a gene: 9. The CDR3 loop spans 17 amino acids. Germline V gene lookup returns CDR1 SGHKS and CDR2 YYEKEE (reference sequence).

The genes are TRBV9 and TRBJ1-2, with D tentatively TRBD1 (6 bases). Germline lookup yields CDR1 SGDLS and CDR2 YYNGEE. The CDR3 covers 14 residues. V was pared by 3 bases and J by 3 bases, with 12 bases between. The DNA of the CDR3 is TGTGCCAGCAGCGATATTACAGGGTACTATGGCTACACCTTC. Its translation: CASSDITGYYGYTF.

The rearrangement uses TRBV27 and TRBJ2-1, with 13 bases aligning to TRBD2. V lost 5 bases to trimming and J lost 2 bases; unmatched junction nucleotides: 9. Looked up from germline, CDR1 is MNHEY and CDR2 is SMNVEV (reference sequence). The CDR3 extends over 18 amino acids. The chain's CDR3 is CASSAGTSGETPYNEQFF. CDR3 in DNA: TGTGCCAGCAGTGCTGGGACTAGCGGGGAGACACCCTACAATGAGCAGTTCTTC.

The gene calls are TRBV27 and TRBJ2-1; 9 nucleotides match TRBD2. V trimming: 4 bases; J trimming: 8 bases; junction bases outside the gene matches: 9. The CDR3 runs to 15 residues. Germline lookup yields CDR1 MNHEY and CDR2 SMNVEV (reference sequence). As DNA, the CDR3 is TGTGCCAGCAGTTCACCGGGACTAGCTGGCTATGAGCAGTTCTTC. It encodes CASSSPGLAGYEQFF.

This clonotype has more than one count but fewer than ten. This chain uses TRBV12-5 with TRBJ2-1; TRBD2 matches at 16 bases. The CDR3 spans 19 residues. CDR1 and CDR2 (germline): LGHNT, FRNRAP. The V gene end was trimmed by 3 bases and the J gene end by 7 bases; junction bases not matched to a gene: 12. In DNA, the CDR3 is TGTGCTAGTGGTTTTATGGGACTAGCGGGAGGGCCGGGTTTTAATGAGCAGTTCTTC. It encodes CASGFMGLAGGPGFNEQFF.

In this sample, this clonotype turned up a few times. The chain links TRBV7-9 to TRBJ2-2, with no clear D. This CDR3 comprises 13 residues. The germline gives CDR1 SEHNR, CDR2 FQNEAQ (reference sequence). V was cut by 0 bases and J by 7 bases, with 6 bases left in between. In nucleotides, the CDR3 is TGTGCCAGCAGCTTAGCGACGGGCGGGGAGCTGTTTTTT. Translation: CASSLATGGELFF.

This clonotype was seen only a few times. This chain joins TRBV7-2 and TRBJ1-5; TRBD1 matches at 9 bases. V shed 5 bases, J shed 4 bases, and the junction held 6 bases outside the gene matches. The germline gives CDR1 SGHTA, CDR2 FQGNSA. The length of the CDR3 is 15 residues. Written as DNA, the CDR3 is TGTGCCAGCAGCCCTGGGACAGGGCGAAATCAGCCCCAGCATTTT. As protein: CASSPGTGRNQPQHF.

This rearrangement joins TRBV7-2 to TRBJ1-2, with TRBD1 identical over 8 bases. CDR1 SGHTA and CDR2 FQGNSA come from the germline V gene. The CDR3 length is 14 residues. J lost 4 bases, V lost 3 bases, and 4 bases had no gene match. The CDR3 region has the DNA TGTGCCAGCAGCTTGCCAGGGGGCTTCTATGGCTACACCTTC. As protein: CASSLPGGFYGYTF.

This rearrangement joins TRBV12-3 or TRBV12-4 to TRBJ1-2; D is uncertain. V was cut by 1 base and J by 8 bases, with 14 bases left in between. The CDR3 spans 14 residues. The DNA for the CDR3 is TGTGCCAGCAGTTTAGAGGCATCCTCTTCGGGCTACACCTTC. Translating it yields CASSLEASSSGYTF.

The table lists this clonotype with a few counts. The chain is built from TRBV7-3 and TRBJ2-7, with D tentatively TRBD2 (5 bases). V was pared by 5 bases and J by 0 bases, with 8 bases between. This CDR3 is 13 amino acids long. Germline CDR1 reads SGHTA; CDR2 reads FQGTGA. The CDR3 region has the DNA TGTGCCAGCAGCAAAGAGGGCTCCTACGAGCAGTACTTC. The encoded protein is CASSKEGSYEQYF.